The 24 T cell receptor beta chains in this list originate from one sample, sequenced in a study of early T cells in non-severe SARS-CoV-2 infection. TCRdb recomputed calls from the 5' RACE reads with MiXCR, one row per CDR3 protein. The data show approximately 39,000 distinct CDR3 sequences, 9.9% seen once. Source material: whole blood. The receptors derive from an adult who was a healthcare worker with PCR-confirmed SARS-CoV-2 infection or an uninfected control (not recorded which).

This clonotype was detected ten times or more. The rearrangement uses TRBV20-1 and TRBJ2-7, with TRBD1 matching over 7 bases. V lost 4 bases and J lost 3; bases outside the gene matches: 9. Germline CDR1 is DFQATT and CDR2 is SNEGSKA (reference sequence). CDR3 length equals 14 residues. CDR3 nucleotides: TGCAGTGCTACTTACAGGGGCAAATTCTACGAGCAGTACTTC. It translates to CSATYRGKFYEQYF.

In this sample, this clonotype turned up many times. This sequence joins TRBV2 and TRBJ1-5; the D gene is possibly TRBD1 (5 bases). The V and J ends lost 5 bases and 5 bases respectively, with 16 bases between them. Per the germline V gene, CDR1 is SNHLY and CDR2 is FYNNEI. The CDR3 extends over 15 amino acids. The CDR3 protein is CASSPGRLVDQPQHF. Here the CDR3 DNA reads TGTGCCAGCAGTCCGGGACGATTAGTCGATCAGCCCCAGCATTTT.

This clonotype was seen a few times. The J gene is TRBJ1-1, the V gene TRBV29-1; D is unresolved. Germline lookup yields CDR1 SQVTM and CDR2 ANQGSEA. The CDR3 sequence is 13 residues long. V gave up 4 bases and J gave up 4 bases, with 13 bases separating them. The CDR3 sequence is CSVVLKRGTEAFF. CDR3 DNA: TGCAGCGTTGTTCTAAAACGAGGCACTGAAGCTTTCTTT. Together with reference TRBV29-1 and TRBJ1-1, the CDR3 gives the full variable domain: SAVISQKPSRDICQRGTSLTIQCQVDSQVTMMFWYRQQPGQSLTLIATANQGSEATYESGFVIDKFPISRPNLTFSTLTVSNMSPEDSSIYLCSVVLKRGTEAFFGQGTRLTVV.

There are a few counts of this clonotype. The CDR3: CASSPGSTKGRVDTQYF. CDR3 DNA sequence: TGTGCCAGCAGCCCGGGGTCTACTAAGGGGCGGGTAGATACGCAGTATTTT. The chain links TRBV5-4 to TRBJ2-3; D may be TRBD1 or TRBD2 (5 bases each). This CDR3 is built from 17 residues. Germline values: CDR1 SGHNT, CDR2 YYREEE (reference sequence). V was pared by 4 bases and J by 5 bases, with 23 bases between.

There are a few counts of this clonotype. V and J are TRBV5-1 and TRBJ2-5, with TRBD1 as a possible D gene (6 bases). The germline V gene encodes CDR1 SGHRS and CDR2 YFSETQ. This CDR3 has 13 residues. Trimming removed 4 bases from V and 0 bases from J, with 7 bases in between. The CDR3 DNA is TGCGCCAGCAGCCAGGGGAACCAAGAGACCCAGTACTTC. This codes for CASSQGNQETQYF.

This rearrangement joins TRBV29-1 to TRBJ2-7; D not certain. The CDR3 runs to 12 residues. V was cut by 7 bases and J by 6 bases, with 16 bases left in between. Germline V gene lookup returns CDR1 SQVTM and CDR2 ANQGSEA. The CDR3 protein is CSARTPSFEQYF. DNA of the CDR3: TGCAGCGCACGCACCCCTAGTTTCGAGCAGTACTTC.

This CDR3 reads CASSQTTGEGNEQFF. CDR3 nucleotide sequence: TGTGCCAGCAGCCAAACTACAGGGGAGGGCAATGAGCAGTTCTTC. The chain carries TRBV4-2 and TRBJ2-1, with D perhaps matching TRBD1 or TRBD2 (7 bases each). Germline lookup yields CDR1 LGHNA and CDR2 YNFKEQ. The CDR3 is made up of 15 amino acids. V lost 2 bases to trimming and J lost 6 bases, with 14 bases between them.

This clonotype showed up many times. The chain is built from TRBV12-3 or TRBV12-4 and TRBJ1-5, with a tentative D call TRBD1 (6 bases). V dropped 5 bases and J dropped 2 bases, with 16 bases sitting between them. CDR3 size: 16 residues. The CDR3 region is CASSPGDIGGNQPQHF. CDR3 DNA sequence: TGTGCCAGCAGTCCTGGGGACATTGGGGGCAATCAGCCCCAGCATTTT.

This clonotype was seen at least ten times. The chain recombines TRBV7-9 with TRBJ1-1; no clear D gene. Trimming shortened V by 5 bases and J by 5 bases, and 12 bases separated the two germline ends. The CDR3 totals 13 residues. Germline assignment: CDR1 SEHNR and CDR2 FQNEAQ (reference sequence). The CDR3 region is CASSRWSVTEAFF. The CDR3 DNA is TGTGCCAGCAGCCGTTGGTCGGTGACTGAAGCTTTCTTT. Based on the CDR3 plus reference TRBV7-9 and TRBJ1-1, the full variable domain is DTGVSQNPRHKITKRGQNVTFRCDPISEHNRLYWYRQTLGQGPEFLTYFQNEAQLEKSRLLSDRFSAERPKGSFSTLEIQRTEQGDSAMYLCASSRWSVTEAFFGQGTRLTVV.

V usage is TRBV5-4 and J usage is TRBJ2-2; D is unresolved. The CDR3 has 14 amino acids. Germline CDR1 is SGHNT and CDR2 is YYREEE (reference sequence). Trimming left V 2 bases short and J 1 base short, with 6 bases between. CDR3 sequence reads: CASSFGVNTGELFF. In DNA, the CDR3 is TGTGCCAGCAGCTTTGGTGTGAACACCGGGGAGCTGTTTTTT. Using reference TRBV5-4 and TRBJ2-2 for the parts outside the CDR3, the full variable domain is ETGVTQSPTHLIKTRGQQVTLRCSSQSGHNTVSWYQQALGQGPQFIFQYYREEENGRGNFPPRFSGLQFPNYSSELNVNALELDDSALYLCASSFGVNTGELFFGEGSRLTVL.

This clonotype has a count of ten or more. The chain is built from TRBV7-2 and TRBJ1-2; tentative D call: TRBD1 (5 bases). CDR1 is SGHTA and CDR2 is FQGNSA in the germline V gene. Trimming stripped 2 bases from V and 4 bases from J, with 14 bases between. This CDR3 comprises 15 residues. The CDR3 loop is CASSLRSGETYGYTF. CDR3 DNA sequence: TGTGCCAGCAGCTTAAGGTCGGGGGAGACCTATGGCTACACCTTC.

This clonotype was found a few times. The rearrangement uses TRBV29-1 and TRBJ2-7; D remains ambiguous. The germline CDR1 and CDR2 sequences are SQVTM and ANQGSEA. The CDR3 has 12 residues. With 4 bases removed from V and 4 bases from J, the gap between germline ends came to 11 bases. Here the CDR3 reads CSVADSAYEQYF. CDR3 bases: TGCAGCGTTGCTGATTCTGCATACGAGCAGTACTTC.

This chain links TRBV28 with TRBJ1-2; D uncertain. The CDR3 has 12 residues. Germline-derived CDR1 and CDR2 are MDHEN and SYDVKM. The ends were cut back, 3 bases at V and 3 bases at J, with 5 bases in the middle. The CDR3 DNA reads as TGTGCCAGCAGTTTGGAGGACTATGGCTACACCTTC. Its translation: CASSLEDYGYTF.

The chain is built from TRBV20-1 and TRBJ1-2, with D possibly matching TRBD1 (5 bases). Germline V lookup: CDR1 DFQATT, CDR2 SNEGSKA (reference sequence). The CDR3 runs 16 residues. Trimming removed 6 bases from V and 4 bases from J, with 24 bases in between. Written as DNA, the CDR3 is TGCAGTGCCACCACACCTAGTCGTGGAGGGGCCTATGGCTACACCTTC. This codes for CSATTPSRGGAYGYTF.

The chain couples TRBV5-1 to TRBJ2-2; TRBD1 is a possible D gene (6 bases). The germline gives CDR1 SGHRS, CDR2 YFSETQ. V lost 2 bases and J lost 0, with 8 bases in between. The CDR3 has 15 amino acids. CDR3 nucleotides: TGCGCCAGCAGCTTCCGGGACACGAACACCGGGGAGCTGTTTTTT. Translated: CASSFRDTNTGELFF.

This clonotype was seen at least ten times. The J gene is TRBJ1-6, the V gene TRBV12-3 or TRBV12-4, with a weak D call TRBD1 (6 bases). The V and J ends lost 5 bases and 8 bases respectively, with 13 bases between them. This CDR3 has 14 residues. CDR3 region: CASSPGERHSPLHF. The CDR3 nucleotides are TGTGCCAGCAGTCCAGGGGAGAGGCATTCACCCCTCCACTTT.

This clonotype was picked up many times. CDR3: CSVGGVNQPQHF. Here the CDR3 DNA reads TGCAGCGTGGGGGGTGTCAATCAGCCCCAGCATTTT. This chain uses TRBV29-1 with TRBJ1-5; the D gene is possibly TRBD1 (5 bases). This CDR3 is 12 amino acids long. Germline CDR1 is SQVTM and CDR2 is ANQGSEA. The ends were cut back, 6 bases at V and 3 bases at J, with 9 bases in the middle.

A few counts support this clonotype. J is TRBJ1-5 and V is TRBV5-5; perhaps TRBD1 as D (6 bases). Germline CDR1 SGHKS, CDR2 YYEKEE (reference sequence). The CDR3 extends over 14 amino acids. The V end was cut by 5 bases, the J end by 4 bases, with 13 bases between. CDR3 loop: CASSPYQGNQPQHF. The CDR3 DNA follows: TGTGCCAGCAGTCCCTACCAGGGGAATCAGCCCCAGCATTTT.

The V gene is TRBV5-1, the J gene TRBJ1-1, with 8 bases identical to TRBD1. CDR1 is SGHRS, CDR2 YFSETQ, per germline. The ends lost 4 bases at V and 2 bases at J; junction bases unmatched: 4. The CDR3 has 14 residues. The DNA for the CDR3 is TGCGCCAGCAGCCGACAGGGGACTAACACTGAAGCTTTCTTT. Residues: CASSRQGTNTEAFF.

This chain connects TRBV6-1 to TRBJ2-2; D might be TRBD2 (5 bases). The CDR3 runs 14 residues. The germline gives CDR1 MNHNS, CDR2 SASEGT. Trimming stripped 2 bases from V and 6 bases from J, with 10 bases between. This CDR3 reads CASSELVGAGELFF. The CDR3, as DNA: TGTGCCAGCAGTGAATTGGTCGGGGCCGGGGAGCTGTTTTTT.

This clonotype has ten or more counts. V is TRBV29-1 and J is TRBJ2-1, with D perhaps matching TRBD1 or TRBD2 (5 bases each). CDR3 size: 14 residues. Between the trimmed V and J ends, which lost 7 bases and 9 bases, there was a span of 22 bases. The germline V gene has CDR1 SQVTM and CDR2 ANQGSEA. The CDR3 here is CSAVYGTAGVEQFF. CDR3 DNA: TGCAGCGCTGTCTACGGGACCGCCGGTGTTGAGCAGTTCTTC.

This clonotype was found many times. The chain carries TRBV27 and TRBJ2-1; no definite D call. This CDR3 is built from 15 residues. The V end was cut by 4 bases, the J end by 2 bases, with 12 bases between. Germline lookup yields CDR1 MNHEY and CDR2 SMNVEV (reference sequence). The DNA of the CDR3 is TGTGCCAGCAGTTCCCCTCCACTCACCTACAATGAGCAGTTCTTC. This sequence encodes CASSSPPLTYNEQFF.

This clonotype turned up a few times. The chain recombines TRBV4-2 with TRBJ2-5; D gene uncertain. Looked up from germline, CDR1 is LGHNA and CDR2 is YNFKEQ. This CDR3 spans 12 amino acids. V lost 0 bases to trimming and J lost 5 bases, with 4 bases between them. CDR3 in amino acids: CASSQDRETQYF. CDR3 bases: TGTGCCAGCAGCCAAGATCGCGAGACCCAGTACTTC.

V gene TRBV3-1 combines with J gene TRBJ1-1; TRBD1 matches at 8 bases. After removal of 8 bases from V and 3 bases from J, the junction contained 5 bases not matched to a gene. The CDR3 sequence is 13 residues long. Germline V CDR1 and CDR2: LGHDT, YNNKEL (reference sequence). CDR3 residues: CASSQGAYTEAFF. DNA for the CDR3: TGTGCCAGCTCTCAGGGGGCTTACACTGAAGCTTTCTTT.